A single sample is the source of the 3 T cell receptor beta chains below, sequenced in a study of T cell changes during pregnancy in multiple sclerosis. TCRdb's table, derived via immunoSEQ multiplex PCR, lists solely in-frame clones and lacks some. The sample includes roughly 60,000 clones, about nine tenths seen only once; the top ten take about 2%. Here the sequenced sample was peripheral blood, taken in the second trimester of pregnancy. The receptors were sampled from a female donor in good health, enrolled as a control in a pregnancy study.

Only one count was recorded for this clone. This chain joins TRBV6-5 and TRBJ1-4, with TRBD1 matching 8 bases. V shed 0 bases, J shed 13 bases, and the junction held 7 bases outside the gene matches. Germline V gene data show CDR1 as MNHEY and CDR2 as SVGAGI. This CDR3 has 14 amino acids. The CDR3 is CASSYSGQGQLLFF. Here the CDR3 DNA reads TGTGCCAGCAGTTACTCTGGACAGGGTCAGTTACTGTTTTTT.

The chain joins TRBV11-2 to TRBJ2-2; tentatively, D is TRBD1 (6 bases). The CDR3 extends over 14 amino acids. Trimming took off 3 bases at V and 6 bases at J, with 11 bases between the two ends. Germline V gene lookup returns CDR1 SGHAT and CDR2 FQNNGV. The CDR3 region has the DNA TGTGCCAGCAGCTTTAACAGGGTCTCCGGGGAGCTGTTTTTT. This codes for CASSFNRVSGELFF.

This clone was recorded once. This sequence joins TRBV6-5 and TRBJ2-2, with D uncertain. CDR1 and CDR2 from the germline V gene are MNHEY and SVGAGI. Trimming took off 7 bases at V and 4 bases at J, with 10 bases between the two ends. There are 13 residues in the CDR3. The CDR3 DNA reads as TGTGCCAGCACCTACACGGGCACCGGGGAGCTGTTTTTT. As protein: CASTYTGTGELFF.